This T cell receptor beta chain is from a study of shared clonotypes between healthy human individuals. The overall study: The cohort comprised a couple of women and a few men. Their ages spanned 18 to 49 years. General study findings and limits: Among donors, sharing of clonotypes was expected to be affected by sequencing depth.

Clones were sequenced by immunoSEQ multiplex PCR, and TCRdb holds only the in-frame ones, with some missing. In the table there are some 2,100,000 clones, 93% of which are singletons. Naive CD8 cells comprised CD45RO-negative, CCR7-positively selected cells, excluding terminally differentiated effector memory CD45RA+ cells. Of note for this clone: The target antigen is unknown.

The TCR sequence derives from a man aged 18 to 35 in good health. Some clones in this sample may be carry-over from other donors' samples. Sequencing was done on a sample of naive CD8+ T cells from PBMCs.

The CDR3 DNA is TGCGCCAGCAGCTTTAACAACAACTACGAGCAGTACTTC. Encoded protein: CASSFNNNYEQYF. The chain links TRBV5-1 to TRBJ2-7; unclear D gene. CDR1 is SGHRS, CDR2 YFSETQ, per germline. The CDR3 spans 13 residues. With 2 bases removed from V and 3 bases from J, the gap between germline ends came to 9 bases. The full variable domain, with the rest looked up from reference TRBV5-1 and TRBJ2-7, is KAGVTQTPRYLIKTRGQQVTLSCSPISGHRSVSWYQQTPGQGLQFLFEYFSETQRNKGNFPGRFSGRQFSNSRSEMNVSTLELGDSALYLCASSFNNNYEQYFGPGTRLTVT.